The rows below give T cell receptor beta chains drawn from one sample of a study of multiple sclerosis patients with progressive multifocal leukoencephalopathy. Sequenced by immunoSEQ multiplex PCR; TCRdb stores in-frame clones only, minus some. The sample includes tens of thousands of clones, roughly 91% of them seen just once. The sequencing here drew on PBMCs, taken from a patient treated with natalizumab. Receptors originate from a human donor with multiple sclerosis. Each CDR3 is given with its conserved first and last residue. Fields, in order: D gene, clone size, J gene, V gene, CDR3 protein, CDR3 DNA. D genes are given only for firm matches. Not all rows give a size; the values are once, few, many and, for expanded clones, a class.

D gene: .
clone size: .
J gene: TRBJ1-1
V gene: TRBV19
CDR3 protein: CASSRPWWRGVLGTEAFF
CDR3 DNA: TGTGCCAGTAGCCGCCCTTGGTGGAGGGGGGTCCTGGGAACTGAAGCTTTCTTT

D gene: .
clone size: .
J gene: TRBJ1-1
V gene: TRBV7-2
CDR3 protein: CASSLEINTEAFF
CDR3 DNA: TGTGCCAGCAGCTTAGAGATTAACACTGAAGCTTTCTTT

D gene: .
clone size: .
J gene: TRBJ2-3
V gene: TRBV19
CDR3 protein: CASSIGLAASTDTQYF
CDR3 DNA: TGTGCCAGTAGTATCGGACTTGCCGCCAGCACAGATACGCAGTATTTT

D gene: .
clone size: .
J gene: TRBJ2-4
V gene: TRBV28
CDR3 protein: CASRTQGSRNIQYF
CDR3 DNA: TGTGCCAGCAGGACACAGGGTAGCAGAAACATTCAGTACTTC

D gene: .
clone size: .
J gene: TRBJ2-7
V gene: TRBV9
CDR3 protein: CASTPTGQYF
CDR3 DNA: TGTGCCAGCACCCCGACCGGGCAGTACTTC

D gene: .
clone size: .
J gene: TRBJ2-4
V gene: TRBV14
CDR3 protein: CASSQGRPLGDIQYF
CDR3 DNA: TGTGCCAGCAGCCAAGGGAGACCCTTGGGAGACATTCAGTACTTC

D gene: .
clone size: once
J gene: TRBJ1-6
V gene: TRBV6-5
CDR3 protein: CASSYATADYNSPLHF
CDR3 DNA: TGTGCCAGCAGTTACGCTACGGCGGATTATAATTCACCCCTCCACTTT

D gene: .
clone size: .
J gene: TRBJ2-1
V gene: TRBV28
CDR3 protein: CASSLGGEQFF
CDR3 DNA: TGTGCCAGCAGTTTGGGAGGTGAGCAGTTCTTC

D gene: .
clone size: .
J gene: TRBJ2-3
V gene: TRBV19
CDR3 protein: CASSIASRNTDTQYF
CDR3 DNA: TGTGCCAGTAGTATAGCTAGCAGAAACACAGATACGCAGTATTTT

D gene: TRBD1
clone size: .
J gene: TRBJ1-2
V gene: TRBV7-2
CDR3 protein: CASSPRQGVLDGYTF
CDR3 DNA: TGTGCCAGCAGCCCCCGACAGGGGGTATTGGATGGCTACACCTTC

D gene: TRBD2
clone size: .
J gene: TRBJ2-1
V gene: TRBV7-6
CDR3 protein: CASSLGLAGGNEQFF
CDR3 DNA: TGTGCCAGCAGCTTAGGGCTAGCGGGAGGCAATGAGCAGTTCTTC

D gene: TRBD2
clone size: .
J gene: TRBJ2-3
V gene: TRBV19
CDR3 protein: CASSIPRGVLAPDTQYF
CDR3 DNA: TGTGCCAGTAGTATCCCCCGGGGGGTTCTAGCGCCAGATACGCAGTATTTT

D gene: TRBD2
clone size: .
J gene: TRBJ2-7
V gene: TRBV14
CDR3 protein: CASSQRTWSGSIRSYEQYF
CDR3 DNA: TGTGCCAGCAGCCAAAGGACATGGAGCGGGAGCATAAGGTCCTACGAGCAGTACTTC

D gene: TRBD1
clone size: .
J gene: TRBJ2-3
V gene: TRBV2
CDR3 protein: CASSSGQGATDTQYF
CDR3 DNA: TGTGCCAGCAGTTCGGGACAGGGGGCCACAGATACGCAGTATTTT

D gene: .
clone size: .
J gene: TRBJ1-2
V gene: TRBV25-1
CDR3 protein: CASSGGGGARHSNYGYTF
CDR3 DNA: TGTGCCAGCAGTGGTGGAGGGGGGGCTCGACACTCTAACTATGGCTACACCTTC

D gene: .
clone size: .
J gene: TRBJ2-2
V gene: TRBV5-1
CDR3 protein: CASSLAGYTGELFF
CDR3 DNA: TGCGCCAGCAGCTTGGCCGGGTACACCGGGGAGCTGTTTTTT

D gene: .
clone size: .
J gene: TRBJ2-1
V gene: TRBV5-6
CDR3 protein: CASSVDLEQFF
CDR3 DNA: TGTGCCAGCAGCGTGGACTTGGAGCAGTTCTTC

D gene: .
clone size: .
J gene: TRBJ2-7
V gene: TRBV6-5
CDR3 protein: CASSPPRGAGEQYF
CDR3 DNA: TGTGCCAGCAGCCCCCCGAGGGGAGCGGGCGAGCAGTACTTC

D gene: .
clone size: .
J gene: TRBJ1-1
V gene: TRBV9
CDR3 protein: CASSYREGGTEAFF
CDR3 DNA: TGTGCCAGCAGCTACAGGGAGGGCGGCACTGAAGCTTTCTTT

D gene: .
clone size: .
J gene: TRBJ1-1
V gene: TRBV5-4
CDR3 protein: CAGTTGTNTEAFF
CDR3 DNA: TGTGCCGGCACGACAGGCACGAACACTGAAGCTTTCTTT

D gene: .
clone size: .
J gene: TRBJ1-1
V gene: TRBV4-2
CDR3 protein: CASSRLGDLKEAFF
CDR3 DNA: TGTGCCAGCAGCCGGTTAGGGGATCTAAAAGAAGCTTTCTTT

D gene: .
clone size: .
J gene: TRBJ1-3
V gene: TRBV5-4
CDR3 protein: CASSLQGLYGNTIYF
CDR3 DNA: TGTGCCAGCAGCTTGCAGGGGTTGTACGGAAACACCATATATTTT

D gene: .
clone size: .
J gene: TRBJ2-2
V gene: TRBV4-3
CDR3 protein: CASSQDRAITGELFF
CDR3 DNA: TGCGCCAGCAGCCAAGATCGGGCCATCACCGGGGAGCTGTTTTTT

D gene: TRBD1
clone size: .
J gene: TRBJ2-7
V gene: TRBV7-3
CDR3 protein: CASRQIRDSYEQYF
CDR3 DNA: TGTGCCAGCAGGCAGATCCGGGACAGCTACGAGCAGTACTTC

D gene: .
clone size: .
J gene: TRBJ1-1
V gene: TRBV2
CDR3 protein: CASSVTPMNTEAFF
CDR3 DNA: TGTGCCAGCAGCGTCACACCAATGAACACTGAAGCTTTCTTT

D gene: .
clone size: .
J gene: TRBJ2-7
V gene: TRBV28
CDR3 protein: CASSLDGLVREQYF
CDR3 DNA: TGTGCCAGCAGTTTGGACGGACTCGTTCGCGAGCAGTACTTC

D gene: .
clone size: .
J gene: TRBJ2-7
V gene: TRBV15
CDR3 protein: CATSQGGVAYEQYF
CDR3 DNA: TGTGCCACCAGCCAAGGTGGGGTAGCGTACGAGCAGTACTTC

D gene: .
clone size: few
J gene: TRBJ2-7
V gene: TRBV5-1
CDR3 protein: CASSLGAGGRAYEQYF
CDR3 DNA: TGCGCCAGCAGCTTGGGGGCCGGGGGGCGCGCCTACGAGCAGTACTTC

D gene: TRBD1
clone size: once
J gene: TRBJ2-6
V gene: TRBV2
CDR3 protein: CASSPQGAGANVLTF
CDR3 DNA: TGTGCCAGCAGTCCACAGGGGGCTGGGGCCAACGTCCTGACTTTC

D gene: .
clone size: .
J gene: TRBJ2-3
V gene: TRBV19
CDR3 protein: CASSRRVDTQYF
CDR3 DNA: TGTGCCAGTAGTCGTCGCGTAGATACGCAGTATTTT

D gene: .
clone size: .
J gene: TRBJ2-1
V gene: TRBV5-1
CDR3 protein: CASSIQSNEQFF
CDR3 DNA: TGCGCCAGCAGCATCCAGAGTAATGAGCAGTTCTTC

D gene: .
clone size: .
J gene: TRBJ2-7
V gene: TRBV28
CDR3 protein: CASKSRYEQYF
CDR3 DNA: TGTGCCAGCAAGAGTCGCTACGAGCAGTACTTC

D gene: TRBD2
clone size: .
J gene: TRBJ2-5
V gene: TRBV7-2
CDR3 protein: CASSPPGPGGTKKYF
CDR3 DNA: TGTGCCAGCAGCCCCCCAGGGCCGGGAGGGACTAAGAAGTACTTC

D gene: TRBD1
clone size: .
J gene: TRBJ2-7
V gene: TRBV4-1
CDR3 protein: CASSQLTGFSSYEQYF
CDR3 DNA: TGCGCCAGCAGCCAATTGACAGGGTTTAGCTCCTACGAGCAGTACTTC

D gene: .
clone size: .
J gene: TRBJ1-1
V gene: TRBV7-9
CDR3 protein: CASSLGDSTEAFF
CDR3 DNA: TGTGCCAGCAGCTTAGGGGATAGCACTGAAGCTTTCTTT

D gene: .
clone size: .
J gene: TRBJ1-2
V gene: TRBV10-3
CDR3 protein: CAIGEGTSYGYTF
CDR3 DNA: TGTGCCATCGGAGAGGGTACCTCCTATGGCTACACCTTC

D gene: TRBD1
clone size: .
J gene: TRBJ2-1
V gene: TRBV6-5
CDR3 protein: CASSYSRQGVLFF
CDR3 DNA: TGTGCCAGCAGTTACTCAAGACAGGGGGTTTTGTTCTTC

D gene: .
clone size: .
J gene: TRBJ1-1
V gene: TRBV18
CDR3 protein: CASSPQQWQNTEAFF
CDR3 DNA: TGTGCCAGCTCACCACAGCAATGGCAGAACACTGAAGCTTTCTTT

D gene: .
clone size: few
J gene: TRBJ2-3
V gene: TRBV6-4
CDR3 protein: CASSDGSGSTDTQYF
CDR3 DNA: TGTGCCAGCAGTGACGGGAGCGGGAGCACAGATACGCAGTATTTT

D gene: TRBD1
clone size: .
J gene: TRBJ2-7
V gene: TRBV27
CDR3 protein: CASSLTGVLTYEQYF
CDR3 DNA: TGTGCCAGCAGTCTGACAGGGGTCCTTACCTACGAGCAGTACTTC

D gene: TRBD1
clone size: .
J gene: TRBJ1-1
V gene: TRBV5-4
CDR3 protein: CASSLGAPTGSMNTEAFF
CDR3 DNA: TGTGCCAGCAGCTTGGGGGCGCCGACAGGGTCCATGAACACTGAAGCTTTCTTT

D gene: TRBD1
clone size: .
J gene: TRBJ1-4
V gene: TRBV5-1
CDR3 protein: CASSGQGAGEKLFF
CDR3 DNA: TGCGCCAGCAGCGGTCAGGGGGCCGGGGAAAAACTGTTTTTT

D gene: .
clone size: .
J gene: TRBJ2-2
V gene: TRBV7-9
CDR3 protein: CASSLVAVPTGELFF
CDR3 DNA: TGTGCCAGCAGCTTAGTGGCAGTTCCCACCGGGGAGCTGTTTTTT

D gene: .
clone size: once
J gene: TRBJ2-7
V gene: TRBV6-5
CDR3 protein: CASSYFLGGATYEQYF
CDR3 DNA: TGTGCCAGCAGTTACTTCCTCGGGGGAGCCACCTACGAGCAGTACTTC

D gene: TRBD2
clone size: .
J gene: TRBJ2-7
V gene: TRBV10-2
CDR3 protein: CASSPGLAVGEQYF
CDR3 DNA: TGCGCCAGCAGTCCCGGACTAGCGGTGGGCGAGCAGTACTTC

D gene: .
clone size: .
J gene: TRBJ1-3
V gene: TRBV18
CDR3 protein: CASSPRQGSGNTIYF
CDR3 DNA: TGTGCCAGCTCACCACGTCAGGGATCTGGAAACACCATATATTTT

D gene: .
clone size: .
J gene: TRBJ2-1
V gene: TRBV18
CDR3 protein: CASSPDGPGYNEQFF
CDR3 DNA: TGTGCCAGCTCACCGGACGGGCCAGGATACAATGAGCAGTTCTTC

D gene: .
clone size: once
J gene: TRBJ2-1
V gene: TRBV12-5
CDR3 protein: CASGLVGSGVTYNEQFF
CDR3 DNA: TGTGCTAGTGGTTTGGTAGGTTCAGGGGTGACCTACAATGAGCAGTTCTTC

D gene: .
clone size: .
J gene: TRBJ1-1
V gene: TRBV30
CDR3 protein: CAWFPYVGTEAFF
CDR3 DNA: TGTGCCTGGTTTCCCTACGTGGGCACTGAAGCTTTCTTT

D gene: .
clone size: .
J gene: TRBJ1-5
V gene: TRBV2
CDR3 protein: CASSDSGSRSPQHF
CDR3 DNA: TGTGCCAGCAGTGATTCAGGTAGCCGTTCGCCCCAGCATTTT

D gene: .
clone size: .
J gene: TRBJ1-1
V gene: TRBV28
CDR3 protein: CASSFVREAFF
CDR3 DNA: TGTGCCAGCAGTTTTGTCAGAGAAGCTTTCTTT

D gene: TRBD1
clone size: .
J gene: TRBJ1-2
V gene: TRBV29-1
CDR3 protein: CSVEDGGRGQYGYTF
CDR3 DNA: TGCAGTGTTGAAGATGGCGGCAGGGGGCAATATGGCTACACCTTC

D gene: TRBD1
clone size: .
J gene: TRBJ2-7
V gene: TRBV6-5
CDR3 protein: CASRPDRGAYEQYF
CDR3 DNA: TGTGCCAGCAGGCCCGACAGGGGCGCCTACGAGCAGTACTTC

D gene: TRBD1
clone size: .
J gene: TRBJ2-7
V gene: TRBV4-3
CDR3 protein: CASSQDRTGSYEQYF
CDR3 DNA: TGCGCCAGCAGCCAAGACAGGACAGGGTCTTACGAGCAGTACTTC

D gene: .
clone size: .
J gene: TRBJ2-1
V gene: TRBV4-2
CDR3 protein: CASSQDRTTYSYNEQFF
CDR3 DNA: TGTGCCAGCAGCCAAGACCGGACTACTTACTCCTACAATGAGCAGTTCTTC